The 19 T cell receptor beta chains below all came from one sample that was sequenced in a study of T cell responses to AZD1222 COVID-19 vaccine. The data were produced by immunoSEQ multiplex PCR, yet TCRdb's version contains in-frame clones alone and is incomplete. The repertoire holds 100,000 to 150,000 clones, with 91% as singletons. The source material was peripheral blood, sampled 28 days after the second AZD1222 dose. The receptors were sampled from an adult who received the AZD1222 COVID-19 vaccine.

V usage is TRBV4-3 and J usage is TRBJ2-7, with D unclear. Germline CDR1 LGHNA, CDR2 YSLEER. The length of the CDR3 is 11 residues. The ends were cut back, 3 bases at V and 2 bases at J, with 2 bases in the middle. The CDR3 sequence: CASSQPYEQYV. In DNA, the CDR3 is TGCGCCAGCAGCCAGCCCTACGAGCAGTACGTC.

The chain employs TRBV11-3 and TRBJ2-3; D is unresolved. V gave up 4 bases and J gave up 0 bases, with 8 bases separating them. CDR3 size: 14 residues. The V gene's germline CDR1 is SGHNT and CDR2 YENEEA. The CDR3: CASSSRQSTDTQYF. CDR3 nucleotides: TGTGCCAGCAGCTCCCGACAAAGCACAGATACGCAGTATTTT.

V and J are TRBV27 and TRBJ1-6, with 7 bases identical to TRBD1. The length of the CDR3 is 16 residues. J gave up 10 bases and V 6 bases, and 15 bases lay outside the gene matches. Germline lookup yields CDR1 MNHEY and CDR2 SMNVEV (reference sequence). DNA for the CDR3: TGTGCCAGCAGCCTTGTGAGTTACCCAGGGGGGTCACCCCTCCACTTT. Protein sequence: CASSLVSYPGGSPLHF.

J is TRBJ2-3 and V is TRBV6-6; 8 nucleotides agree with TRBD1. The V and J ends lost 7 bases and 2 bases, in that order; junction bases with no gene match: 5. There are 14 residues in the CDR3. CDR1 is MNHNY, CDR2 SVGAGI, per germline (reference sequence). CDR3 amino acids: CASKKGQVTDTQYF. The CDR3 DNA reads TGTGCCAGCAAAAAGGGACAGGTCACAGATACGCAGTATTTT.

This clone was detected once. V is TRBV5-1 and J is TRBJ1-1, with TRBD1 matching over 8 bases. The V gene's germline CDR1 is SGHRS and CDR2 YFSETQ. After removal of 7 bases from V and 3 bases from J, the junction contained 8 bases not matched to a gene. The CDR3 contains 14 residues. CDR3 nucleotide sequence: TGCGCCAGCGACCCAGGGGGCGAGGACACTGAAGCTTTCTTT. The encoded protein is CASDPGGEDTEAFF.

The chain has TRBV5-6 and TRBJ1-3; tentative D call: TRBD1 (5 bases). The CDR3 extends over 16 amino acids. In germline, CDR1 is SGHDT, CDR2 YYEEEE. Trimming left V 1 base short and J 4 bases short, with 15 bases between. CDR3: CASSLLVGALGNTIYF. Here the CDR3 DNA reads TGTGCCAGCAGCTTGTTGGTAGGGGCTTTGGGAAACACCATATATTTT.

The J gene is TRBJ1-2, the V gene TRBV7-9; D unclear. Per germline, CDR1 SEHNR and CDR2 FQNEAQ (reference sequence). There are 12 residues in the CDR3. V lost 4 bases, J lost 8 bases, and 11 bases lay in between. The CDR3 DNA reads TGTGCCAGCAGCTCGGTAGTACCAGGCTACACCTTC. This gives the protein CASSSVVPGYTF.

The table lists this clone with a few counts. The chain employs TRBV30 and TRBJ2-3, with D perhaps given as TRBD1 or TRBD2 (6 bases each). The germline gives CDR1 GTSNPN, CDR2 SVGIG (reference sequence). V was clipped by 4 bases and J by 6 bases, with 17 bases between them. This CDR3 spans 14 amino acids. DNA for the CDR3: TGTGCCTGGAATAGGGACTCCAGGGGTGATACGCAGTATTTT. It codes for CAWNRDSRGDTQYF.

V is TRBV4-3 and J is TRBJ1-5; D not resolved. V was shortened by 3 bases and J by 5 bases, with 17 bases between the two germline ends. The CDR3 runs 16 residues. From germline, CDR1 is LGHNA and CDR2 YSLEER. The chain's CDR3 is CASSHQTHNLYQPQHF. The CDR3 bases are TGCGCCAGCAGCCATCAAACCCACAACCTTTATCAGCCCCAGCATTTT.

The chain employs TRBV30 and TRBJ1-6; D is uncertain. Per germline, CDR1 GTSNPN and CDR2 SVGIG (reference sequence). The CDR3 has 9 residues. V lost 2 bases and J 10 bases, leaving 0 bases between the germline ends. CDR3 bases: TGTGCCTGGAGTTCACCCCTCCACTTT. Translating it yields CAWSSPLHF.

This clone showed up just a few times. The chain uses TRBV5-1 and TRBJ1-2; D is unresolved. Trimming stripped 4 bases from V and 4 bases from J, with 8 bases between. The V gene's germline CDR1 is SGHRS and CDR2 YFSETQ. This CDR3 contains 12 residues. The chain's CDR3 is CASSRRGYGYTF. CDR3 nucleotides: TGCGCCAGCAGCCGTCGCGGCTATGGCTACACCTTC.

CDR3 in DNA: TGTGCCAGCAGTTACCGGGGGGCGAGAACTAATGAAAAACTGTTTTTT. It encodes CASSYRGARTNEKLFF. This chain joins TRBV6-5 and TRBJ1-4; the D gene is possibly TRBD1 (6 bases). The V and J ends lost 2 bases and 1 base respectively, with 11 bases between them. The CDR3 loop spans 16 amino acids. Germline V lookup: CDR1 MNHEY, CDR2 SVGAGI.

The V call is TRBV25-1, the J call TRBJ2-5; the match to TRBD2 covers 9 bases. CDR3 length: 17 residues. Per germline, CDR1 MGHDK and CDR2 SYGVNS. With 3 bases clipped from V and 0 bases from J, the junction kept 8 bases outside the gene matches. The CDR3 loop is CASSEGTSWNYQETQYF. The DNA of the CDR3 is TGTGCCAGCAGTGAGGGGACTAGCTGGAATTACCAAGAGACCCAGTACTTC. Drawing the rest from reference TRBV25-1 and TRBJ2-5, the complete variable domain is EADIYQTPRYLVIGTGKKITLECSQTMGHDKMYWYQQDPGMELHLIHYSYGVNSTEKGDLSSESTVSRIRTEHFPLTLESARPSHTSQYLCASSEGTSWNYQETQYFGPGTRLLVL.

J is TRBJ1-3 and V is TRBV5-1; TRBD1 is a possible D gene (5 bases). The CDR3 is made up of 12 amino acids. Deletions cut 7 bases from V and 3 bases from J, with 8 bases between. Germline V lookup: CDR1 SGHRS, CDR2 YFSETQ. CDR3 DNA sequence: TGCGCCAGCGGGGGAGATGGAAACACCATATATTTT. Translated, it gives CASGGDGNTIYF.

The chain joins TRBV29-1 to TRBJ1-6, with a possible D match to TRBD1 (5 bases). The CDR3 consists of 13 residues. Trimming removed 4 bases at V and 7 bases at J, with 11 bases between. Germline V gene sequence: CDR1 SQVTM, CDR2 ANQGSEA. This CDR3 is CSVADSTNSPLHF. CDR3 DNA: TGCAGCGTTGCAGACAGTACCAATTCACCCCTCCACTTT.

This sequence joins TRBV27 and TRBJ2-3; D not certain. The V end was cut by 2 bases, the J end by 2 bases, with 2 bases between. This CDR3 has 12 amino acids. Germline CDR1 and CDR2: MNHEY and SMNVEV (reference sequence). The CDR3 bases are TGTGCCAGCAGTTTAAACACAGATACGCAGTATTTT. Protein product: CASSLNTDTQYF.

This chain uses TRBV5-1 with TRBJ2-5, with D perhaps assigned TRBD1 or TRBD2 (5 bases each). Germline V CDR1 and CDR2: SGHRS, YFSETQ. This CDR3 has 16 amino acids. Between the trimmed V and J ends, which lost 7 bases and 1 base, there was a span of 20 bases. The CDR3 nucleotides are TGCGCCAGCTCCCTGGTGGGGACGCGAGGCCAAGAGACCCAGTACTTC. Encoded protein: CASSLVGTRGQETQYF.

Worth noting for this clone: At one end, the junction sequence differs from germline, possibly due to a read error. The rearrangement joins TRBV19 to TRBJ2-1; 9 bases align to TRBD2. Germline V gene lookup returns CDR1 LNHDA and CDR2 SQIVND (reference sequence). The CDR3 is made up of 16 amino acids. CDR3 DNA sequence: TGTGCCAGTAGTATTTGGGGACTAGCCTCCAACAATGAGCAGTTCTTC. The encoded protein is CASSIWGLASNNEQFF.

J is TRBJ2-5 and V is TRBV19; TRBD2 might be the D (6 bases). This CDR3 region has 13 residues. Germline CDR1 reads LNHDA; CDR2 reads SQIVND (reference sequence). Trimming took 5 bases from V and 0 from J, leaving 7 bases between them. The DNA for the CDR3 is TGTGCCAGTAGTCGGGACTACCAAGAGACCCAGTACTTC. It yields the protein CASSRDYQETQYF.